This record concerns one T cell receptor (beta chain) sequence. Its specificity is not known. TCR beta was sequenced from blood CD8+ and CD4+ T cells. TEMRA cells were FACS-enriched, with CD8+ and CD4+ T cells isolated negatively. The junction had 5 bases not matched to a gene; V was cut back by 6 bases and J by 10 bases. The CDR3 is 11 amino acids. Per the germline V gene, CDR1 is LGHDT and CDR2 is YNNKEL (reference sequence). This sample was taken from a study of CD8 T cells in Susac syndrome. Notes on the study in general: The study conceded that its TCR sequencing and HLA analysis involved relatively few individuals. No clonal expansion appeared among CD4+ T cells in Susac patients.

Random hexamers primed reverse transcription of 0.5 to 1 ug RNA. TCRdb ran MiXCR on the immunoSEQ multiplex PCR reads and lists one entry per CDR3 protein. Among roughly 250,000 distinct CDR3 sequences listed, 95% to 97% were seen once. Sequenced sample: CD4+ T cells from PBMCs. The chain combines TRBV3-1 with TRBJ1-1; 7 bases match TRBD1. The TCR sequence derives from a human donor with Susac syndrome. The CDR3 loop is CASSRTGTAFF. The CDR3 DNA reads as TGTGCCAGCAGTAGGACAGGCACAGCTTTCTTT.